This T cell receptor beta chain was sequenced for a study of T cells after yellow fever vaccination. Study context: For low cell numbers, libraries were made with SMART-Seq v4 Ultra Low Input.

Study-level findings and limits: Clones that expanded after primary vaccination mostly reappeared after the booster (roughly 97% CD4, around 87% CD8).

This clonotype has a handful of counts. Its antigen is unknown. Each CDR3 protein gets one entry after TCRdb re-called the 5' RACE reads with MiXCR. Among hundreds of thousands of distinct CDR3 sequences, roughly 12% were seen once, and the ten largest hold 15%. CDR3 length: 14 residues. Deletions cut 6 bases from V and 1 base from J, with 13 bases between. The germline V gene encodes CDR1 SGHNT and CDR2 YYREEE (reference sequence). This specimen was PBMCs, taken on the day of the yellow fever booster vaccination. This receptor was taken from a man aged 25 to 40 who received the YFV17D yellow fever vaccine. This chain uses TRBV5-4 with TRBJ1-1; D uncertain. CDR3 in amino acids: CASNSAVGNTEAFF. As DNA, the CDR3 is TGTGCCAGCAACTCGGCCGTTGGGAACACTGAAGCTTTCTTT.